These 20 T cell receptor beta chains originate from one sample sequenced in a study of T cells after yellow fever vaccination. TCRdb re-called the 5' RACE reads with MiXCR, one entry per CDR3 protein. The data show approximately 300,000 distinct CDR3 sequences, 8.7% seen once. Sample: PBMCs, taken on the day of the first yellow fever vaccination. The receptor source for this set is a man between 18 and 29 years old who received the YFV17D yellow fever vaccine.

As regards this clonotype: Given a much more abundant clone one base away, this may be a read error. V and J are TRBV24-1 and TRBJ2-3; 7 bases fit TRBD1. Trimming cost V 5 bases and J 6 bases; bases outside gene matches: 10. Germline values: CDR1 KGHDR, CDR2 SFDVKD. There are 15 residues in the CDR3. This CDR3 reads CATSARRGRGDTQYF. The CDR3 coding sequence is TGTGCCACCAGTGCCCGCCGCGGCAGGGGGGATACGCAGTATTTT.

This clonotype was recorded a few times. The V gene is TRBV3-1, the J gene TRBJ2-1; unclear D gene. Germline values: CDR1 LGHDT, CDR2 YNNKEL (reference sequence). The CDR3 has 14 residues. V was clipped by 4 bases and J by 2 bases, with 9 bases between them. Here the CDR3 reads CASSPDQTYNEQFF. The CDR3 DNA reads as TGTGCCAGCAGCCCGGACCAAACCTACAATGAGCAGTTCTTC.

In its sample, this clonotype was seen a few times. This rearrangement joins TRBV7-9 to TRBJ2-3; D ambiguous. CDR1 is SEHNR, CDR2 FQNEAQ, per germline (reference sequence). The CDR3 spans 15 residues. The V gene lost 5 bases and the J gene lost 1 base, with 13 bases spanning the gap. CDR3 in amino acids: CASSPTPGGTDTQYF. CDR3 DNA sequence: TGTGCCAGCAGCCCCACCCCTGGGGGCACAGATACGCAGTATTTT. Full variable domain (missing parts from reference TRBV7-9 and TRBJ2-3): DTGVSQNPRHKITKRGQNVTFRCDPISEHNRLYWYRQTLGQGPEFLTYFQNEAQLEKSRLLSDRFSAERPKGSFSTLEIQRTEQGDSAMYLCASSPTPGGTDTQYFGPGTRLTVL.

This clonotype turned up a few times. V usage is TRBV7-2 and J usage is TRBJ1-2; 7 nucleotides match TRBD1. V lost 4 bases and J lost 11; bases outside the gene matches: 13. CDR1 SGHTA and CDR2 FQGNSA come from the germline V gene. CDR3 size: 14 residues. CDR3 bases: TGTGCCAGCAGCTCCCAGGTAGGGGGCGGCTCTTACACCTTC. Translating gives CASSSQVGGGSYTF.

This clonotype came up many times. A junction end diverges from the germline sequence, so it may reflect a read error. The V call is TRBV28, the J call TRBJ2-3; TRBD1 agrees at 7 bases. Germline V gives CDR1 MDHEN, CDR2 SYDVKM. The CDR3 is made up of 13 amino acids. The CDR3 is CACRGTPTDTQYF. CDR3 coding DNA: TGTGCCTGCAGGGGGACCCCCACAGATACGCAGTATTTT.

Ten or more counts support this clonotype. In DNA form, the CDR3 reads TGTGCCAGCAGCTTTAGCCTAGGGGATACGCAGTATTTT. Encoded protein: CASSFSLGDTQYF. The chain couples TRBV7-2 to TRBJ2-3; D remains ambiguous. Trimming left V 3 bases short and J 6 bases short, with 10 bases between. Germline V gives CDR1 SGHTA, CDR2 FQGNSA. The CDR3 loop spans 13 amino acids.

This clonotype was observed at least ten times. The chain is built from TRBV13 and TRBJ2-3; TRBD2 might be the D (6 bases). The V end lost 5 bases, the J end lost 4 bases, and 13 bases lay between the germline ends. CDR1 and CDR2 from the germline V gene are PRHDT and FYEKMQ (reference sequence). This CDR3 is 14 amino acids long. CDR3 in amino acids: CASSPQGGADTQYF. The CDR3 DNA reads TGTGCCAGCAGCCCGCAGGGAGGAGCAGATACGCAGTATTTT.

The table lists this clonotype with a few counts. The rearrangement links TRBV7-3 to TRBJ1-4; possibly TRBD1 for D (5 bases). V dropped 2 bases and J dropped 8 bases, with 15 bases sitting between them. Germline CDR1 reads SGHTA; CDR2 reads FQGTGA. This CDR3 comprises 15 residues. The CDR3 DNA sequence: TGTGCCAGCAGCTTATCGGGCCAGGGAAGCGAAAAACTGTTTTTT. It codes for CASSLSGQGSEKLFF.

The chain employs TRBV4-2 and TRBJ2-6, with D maybe TRBD1 (5 bases). CDR3 length: 18 residues. With 4 bases removed from V and 0 bases from J, the gap between germline ends came to 16 bases. The germline CDR1 and CDR2 sequences are LGHNA and YNFKEQ. The CDR3 nucleotides read TGTGCCAGCAGCCTTACAGGATGTTTTAACTCTGGGGCCAACGTCCTGACTTTC. This translates into CASSLTGCFNSGANVLTF.

This clonotype was detected many times. This chain connects TRBV4-2 to TRBJ1-1; possible D gene TRBD1, 5 bases. Germline V lookup: CDR1 LGHNA, CDR2 YNFKEQ. The CDR3 extends over 14 amino acids. V was shortened by 0 bases and J by 5 bases, with 10 bases between the two germline ends. CDR3 residues: CASSQDIRETEAFF. The CDR3 DNA is TGTGCCAGCAGCCAAGATATCAGGGAGACTGAAGCTTTCTTT.

This clonotype was found many times. The chain uses TRBV7-2 and TRBJ2-3; the match to TRBD2 covers 13 bases. Germline V CDR1 and CDR2: SGHTA, FQGNSA. Unmatched junction bases numbered 6, after V lost 3 bases and J lost 3 bases. The CDR3 spans 17 residues. The CDR3 reads CASSFLRLAGGTDTQYF. Written as DNA, the CDR3 is TGTGCCAGCAGCTTCCTCCGACTAGCGGGGGGTACAGATACGCAGTATTTT.

The chain has TRBV5-4 and TRBJ2-7; D unresolved. There are 13 residues in the CDR3. Between the trimmed V and J ends, which lost 7 bases and 3 bases, there was a span of 14 bases. The V gene's germline CDR1 is SGHNT and CDR2 YYREEE (reference sequence). The CDR3 DNA is TGTGCCAGCGGCCCTGGGCTACACTACGAGCAGTACGTC. Protein product: CASGPGLHYEQYV.

The CDR3: CSARDAGQDQETQYF. The CDR3 DNA is TGCAGTGCTAGAGATGCTGGACAAGACCAAGAGACCCAGTACTTC. The V call is TRBV20-1, the J call TRBJ2-5; perhaps TRBD1 as D (5 bases). Germline-derived CDR1 and CDR2 are DFQATT and SNEGSKA (reference sequence). This CDR3 spans 15 amino acids. V was clipped by 0 bases and J by 0 bases, with 11 bases between them.

The rearrangement links TRBV7-9 to TRBJ1-5, with TRBD1 matching 7 bases. Germline CDR1 and CDR2: SEHNR and FQNEAQ (reference sequence). The CDR3 is made up of 16 amino acids. Trimming cost V 1 base and J 3 bases; bases outside gene matches: 6. CDR3 nucleotide sequence: TGTGCCAGCAGCTTAGGGGCGGGACAGATCAATCAGCCCCAGCATTTT. It codes for CASSLGAGQINQPQHF.

This clonotype was picked up a small number of times. The chain joins TRBV7-2 to TRBJ2-1; D is possibly TRBD1 or TRBD2 (7 bases each). Between the trimmed V and J ends, which lost 4 bases and 6 bases, there was a span of 16 bases. The CDR3 runs to 15 residues. CDR1 and CDR2 (germline): SGHTA, FQGNSA. The CDR3 loop reads CASSSTGWGGNEQFF. CDR3 coding DNA: TGTGCCAGCAGCTCGACAGGGTGGGGGGGCAATGAGCAGTTCTTC. The variable domain in full, with the rest retrieved from reference TRBV7-2 and TRBJ2-1, is GAGVSQSPSNKVTEKGKDVELRCDPISGHTALYWYRQSLGQGLEFLIYFQGNSAPDKSGLPSDRFSAERTGGSVSTLTIQRTQQEDSAVYLCASSSTGWGGNEQFFGPGTRLTVL.

This clonotype was detected only a few times. The chain links TRBV6-1 to TRBJ2-3; no definite D call. The CDR3 runs 13 residues. Germline CDR1 and CDR2: MNHNS and SASEGT. V lost 4 bases to trimming and J lost 2 bases, with 7 bases between them. The chain's CDR3 is CASSAVTTDTQYF. DNA for the CDR3: TGTGCCAGCAGTGCCGTAACCACAGATACGCAGTATTTT.

This clonotype was detected a few times. This sequence joins TRBV2 and TRBJ1-5; D is unclear. This CDR3 is built from 13 residues. Germline V gives CDR1 SNHLY, CDR2 FYNNEI. V shed 5 bases and J shed 4 bases, with 9 bases lying between them. The CDR3 here is CASSMWKNQPQHF. DNA of the CDR3: TGTGCCAGCAGTATGTGGAAAAATCAGCCCCAGCATTTT.

In its sample, this clonotype was seen many times. This rearrangement joins TRBV5-1 to TRBJ2-7; perhaps D is TRBD1 or TRBD2 (5 bases each). V was trimmed by 4 bases and J by 0 bases, leaving 11 bases between them. Germline CDR1 and CDR2: SGHRS and YFSETQ. This CDR3 spans 14 amino acids. The CDR3 reads CASSLSGSSYEQYV. The CDR3 DNA reads TGCGCCAGCAGCCTATCAGGGAGCTCCTACGAGCAGTACGTC.

The chain couples TRBV6-1 to TRBJ2-3; 7 positions match TRBD1. Germline V gene data show CDR1 as MNHNS and CDR2 as SASEGT. After removal of 5 bases from V and 3 bases from J, the junction contained 8 bases not matched to a gene. CDR3 length equals 15 residues. The chain's CDR3 is CASSRTGARTDTQYF. Written as DNA, the CDR3 is TGTGCCAGCAGTAGAACAGGGGCTCGAACAGATACGCAGTATTTT.

This clonotype was picked up many times. This chain links TRBV5-1 with TRBJ2-1, with 7 bases that match TRBD1. Germline CDR1 and CDR2: SGHRS and YFSETQ. The CDR3 extends over 15 amino acids. V shed 0 bases and J 6 bases; nucleotides not matched to a gene: 6. The DNA of the CDR3 is TGCGCCAGCAGCTTGGAAGGGACAGCCTTCAATGAGCAGTTCTTC. It translates to CASSLEGTAFNEQFF.